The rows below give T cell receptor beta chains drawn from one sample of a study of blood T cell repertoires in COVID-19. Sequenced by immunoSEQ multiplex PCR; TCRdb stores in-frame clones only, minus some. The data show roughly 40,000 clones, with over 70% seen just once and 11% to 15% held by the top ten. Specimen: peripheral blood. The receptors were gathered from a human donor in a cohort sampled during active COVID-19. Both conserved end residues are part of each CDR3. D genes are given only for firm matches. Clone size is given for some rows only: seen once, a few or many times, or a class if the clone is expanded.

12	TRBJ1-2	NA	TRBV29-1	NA	CSVGYGGDGYTF	TGCAGCGTTGGTTACGGGGGGGATGGCTACACCTTC
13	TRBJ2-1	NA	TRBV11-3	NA	CASSLNVEGEQFF	TGTGCCAGCAGCTTGAATGTGGAGGGGGAGCAGTTCTTC
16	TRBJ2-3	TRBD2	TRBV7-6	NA	CASSSGGLAYTDTQYF	TGTGCCAGCAGTTCGGGGGGACTAGCTTACACAGATACGCAGTATTTT
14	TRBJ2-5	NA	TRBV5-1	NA	CASSLWLEGETQYF	TGCGCCAGCAGCTTGTGGTTGGAGGGAGAGACCCAGTACTTC
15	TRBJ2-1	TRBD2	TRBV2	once	CASSATSGRAYEQFF	TGTGCCAGCAGTGCAACTAGCGGGAGGGCTTATGAGCAGTTCTTC
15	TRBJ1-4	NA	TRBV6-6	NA	CASRPPQGSHEKLFF	TGTGCCAGCAGACCACCCCAGGGAAGCCATGAAAAACTGTTTTTT
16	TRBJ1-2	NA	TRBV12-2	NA	CASRRTRVYSNYGYTF	TGTGCAAGTCGCCGTACGAGGGTTTATTCTAACTATGGCTACACCTTC
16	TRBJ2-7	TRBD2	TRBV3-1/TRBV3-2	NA	CASSQGLAESSYEQYF	TGTGCCAGCAGCCAAGGCCTAGCGGAGAGCTCCTACGAGCAGTACTTC
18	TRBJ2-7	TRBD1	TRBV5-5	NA	CASSLSRNRGRGPYEQYF	TGTGCCAGCAGCTTATCCCGCAACAGGGGGCGCGGGCCCTACGAGCAGTACTTC
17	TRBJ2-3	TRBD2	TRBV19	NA	CASSMYATSGGTDTQYF	TGTGCCAGTAGTATGTACGCGACTAGCGGGGGCACAGATACGCAGTATTTT
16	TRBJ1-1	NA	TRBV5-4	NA	CASSPQGDWARTEAFF	TGTGCCAGCAGCCCGCAGGGTGATTGGGCGAGGACTGAAGCTTTCTTT
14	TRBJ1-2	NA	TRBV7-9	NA	CASSFQGPDYGYTF	TGTGCCAGCAGCTTCCAGGGGCCTGACTATGGCTACACCTTC
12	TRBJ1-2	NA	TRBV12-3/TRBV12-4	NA	CASSSSGYGYTF	TGTGCCAGCAGTTCCTCGGGATATGGCTACACCTTC
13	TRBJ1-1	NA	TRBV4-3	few	CASSPEGQAGAFF	TGCGCCAGCAGCCCCGAGGGCCAGGCGGGAGCTTTCTTT
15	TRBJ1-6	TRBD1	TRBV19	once	CASSIPQGADSPLHF	TGTGCCAGTAGTATCCCACAGGGGGCGGATTCACCCCTCCACTTT
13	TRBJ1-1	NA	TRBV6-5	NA	CASSYKRNTEAFF	TGTGCCAGCAGTTACAAGAGGAACACTGAAGCTTTCTTT
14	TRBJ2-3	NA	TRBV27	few	CASRRAQYTDTQYF	TGTGCCAGCAGGAGGGCCCAATACACAGATACGCAGTATTTT
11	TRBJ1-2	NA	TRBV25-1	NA	CASSPGYGYTF	TGTGCCAGCTCCCCAGGCTATGGCTACACCTTC
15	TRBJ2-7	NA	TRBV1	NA	CTSSLRLAGAYEQYF	TGCACCAGCAGCCTTAGACTAGCGGGAGCCTACGAGCAGTACTTC
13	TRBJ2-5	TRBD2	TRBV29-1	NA	CSVSGLAEETQYF	TGCAGCGTTTCTGGACTAGCGGAAGAGACCCAGTACTTC
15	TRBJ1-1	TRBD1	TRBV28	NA	CASLPQGQGYTEAFF	TGTGCCAGCTTGCCCCAGGGACAGGGGTACACTGAAGCTTTCTTT
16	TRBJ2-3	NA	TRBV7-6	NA	CASLQKGLESTDTQYF	TGTGCCAGCCTTCAAAAGGGGCTTGAAAGCACAGATACGCAGTATTTT
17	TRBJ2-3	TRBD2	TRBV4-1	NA	CASRLAGLAGYTDTQYF	TGCGCCAGCAGGCTCGCCGGACTAGCGGGGTACACAGATACGCAGTATTTT
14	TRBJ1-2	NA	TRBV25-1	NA	CASSDFGGIYGYTF	TGTGCCAGCAGTGATTTCGGGGGAATCTATGGCTACACCTTC
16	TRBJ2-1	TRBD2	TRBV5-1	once	CASSLEVAGLGSEQFF	TGCGCCAGCAGCTTGGAAGTAGCGGGATTAGGTAGTGAGCAGTTCTTC
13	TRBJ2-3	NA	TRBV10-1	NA	CASRAESTDTQYF	TGCGCCAGCCGAGCGGAGTCCACAGATACGCAGTATTTT
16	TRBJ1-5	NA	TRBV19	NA	CASSIDQDRGEQPQHF	TGTGCCAGTAGTATAGATCAGGACAGAGGGGAGCAGCCCCAGCATTTT
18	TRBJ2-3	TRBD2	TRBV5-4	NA	CASSPGTSGRGRTDTQYF	TGTGCCAGCAGCCCGGGGACTAGCGGGAGGGGCCGCACAGATACGCAGTATTTT
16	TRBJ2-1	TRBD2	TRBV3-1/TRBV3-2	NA	CASSQDWASGHNEQFF	TGTGCCAGCAGCCAAGACTGGGCTAGCGGCCACAATGAGCAGTTCTTC
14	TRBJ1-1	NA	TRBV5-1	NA	CASSGGGENTEAFF	TGCGCCAGCAGCGGGGGCGGTGAAAACACTGAAGCTTTCTTT
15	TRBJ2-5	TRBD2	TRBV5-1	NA	CASSLTSGREKTQYF	TGCGCCAGCAGCTTGACTAGCGGGAGAGAAAAGACCCAGTACTTC
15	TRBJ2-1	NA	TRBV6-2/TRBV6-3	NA	CASTPFDWAYNEQFF	TGTGCCAGCACCCCGTTTGACTGGGCCTACAATGAGCAGTTCTTC
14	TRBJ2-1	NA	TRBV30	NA	CAWLSPSSYNEQFF	TGTGCCTGGCTTAGTCCGAGCTCCTACAATGAGCAGTTCTTC
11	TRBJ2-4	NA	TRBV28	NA	CASNRDTEQSF	TGTGCCAGCAACCGGGACACCGAACAGTCCTTC
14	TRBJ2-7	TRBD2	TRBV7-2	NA	CASSLGLAGWEQYF	TGTGCCAGCAGCTTAGGACTAGCGGGATGGGAGCAGTACTTC
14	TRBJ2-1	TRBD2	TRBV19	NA	CATQTSGNYNEQFF	TGTGCCACCCAGACTAGCGGGAATTACAATGAGCAGTTCTTC
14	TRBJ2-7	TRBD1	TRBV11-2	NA	CASSPGRQGYEQYF	TGTGCCAGCAGCCCGGGGCGACAGGGGTACGAGCAGTACTTC
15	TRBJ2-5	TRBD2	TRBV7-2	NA	CASSLITSGSETQYF	TGTGCCAGCAGCTTAATAACTAGCGGGAGTGAGACCCAGTACTTC
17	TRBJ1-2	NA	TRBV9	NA	CASSASGTDYTNYGYTF	TGTGCCAGCAGCGCTTCCGGGACGGACTATACTAACTATGGCTACACCTTC
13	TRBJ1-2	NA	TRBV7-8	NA	CASSLRDTYGYTF	TGTGCCAGCAGCCTCAGGGATACCTATGGCTACACCTTC